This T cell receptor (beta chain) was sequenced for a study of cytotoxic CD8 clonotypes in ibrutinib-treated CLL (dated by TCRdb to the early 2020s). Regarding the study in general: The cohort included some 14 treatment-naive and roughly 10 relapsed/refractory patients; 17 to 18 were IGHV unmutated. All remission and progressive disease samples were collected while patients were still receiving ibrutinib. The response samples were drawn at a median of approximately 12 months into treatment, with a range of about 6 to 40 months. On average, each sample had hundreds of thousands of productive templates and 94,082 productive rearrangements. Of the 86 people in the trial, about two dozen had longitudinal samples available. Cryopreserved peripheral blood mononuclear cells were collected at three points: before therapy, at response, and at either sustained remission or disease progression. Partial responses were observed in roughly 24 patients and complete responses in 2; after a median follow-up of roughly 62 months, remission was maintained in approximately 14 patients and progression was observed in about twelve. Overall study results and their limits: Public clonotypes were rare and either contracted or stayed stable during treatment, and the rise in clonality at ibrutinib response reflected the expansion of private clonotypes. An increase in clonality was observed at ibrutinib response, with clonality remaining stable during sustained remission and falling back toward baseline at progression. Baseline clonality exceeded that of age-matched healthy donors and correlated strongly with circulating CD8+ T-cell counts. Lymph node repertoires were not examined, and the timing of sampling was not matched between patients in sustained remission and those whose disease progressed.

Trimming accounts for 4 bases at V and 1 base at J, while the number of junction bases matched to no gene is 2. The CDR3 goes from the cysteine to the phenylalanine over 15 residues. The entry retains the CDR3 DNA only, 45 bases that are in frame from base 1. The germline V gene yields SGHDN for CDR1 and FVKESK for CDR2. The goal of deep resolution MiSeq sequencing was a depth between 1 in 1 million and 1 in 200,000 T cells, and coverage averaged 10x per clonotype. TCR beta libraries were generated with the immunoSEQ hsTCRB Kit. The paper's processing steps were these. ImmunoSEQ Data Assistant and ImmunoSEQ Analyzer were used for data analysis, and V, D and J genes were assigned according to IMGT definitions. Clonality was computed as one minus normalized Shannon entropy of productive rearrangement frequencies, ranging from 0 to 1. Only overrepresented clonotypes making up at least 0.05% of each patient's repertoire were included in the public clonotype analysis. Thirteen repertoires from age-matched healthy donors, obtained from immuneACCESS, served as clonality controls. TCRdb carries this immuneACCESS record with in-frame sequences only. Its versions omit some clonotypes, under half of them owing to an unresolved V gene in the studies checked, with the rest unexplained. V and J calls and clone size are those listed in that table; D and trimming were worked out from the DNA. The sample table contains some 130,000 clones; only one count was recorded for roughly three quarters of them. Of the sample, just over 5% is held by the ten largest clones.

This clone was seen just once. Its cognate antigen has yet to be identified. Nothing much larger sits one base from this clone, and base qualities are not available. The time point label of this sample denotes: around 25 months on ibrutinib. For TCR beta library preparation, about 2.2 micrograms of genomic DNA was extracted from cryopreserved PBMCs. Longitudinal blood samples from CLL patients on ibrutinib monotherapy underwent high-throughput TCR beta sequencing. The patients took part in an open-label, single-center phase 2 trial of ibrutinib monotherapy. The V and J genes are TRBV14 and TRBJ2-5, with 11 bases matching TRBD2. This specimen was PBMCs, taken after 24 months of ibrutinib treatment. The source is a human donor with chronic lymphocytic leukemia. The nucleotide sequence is TGTGCCAGCAGCCCACTAGCGGGGGTCCAAGAGACCCAGTACTTC. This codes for CASSPLAGVQETQYF.